This T cell receptor beta chain emerged from a study of T cell responses to AZD1222 COVID-19 vaccine. Study-wide findings and caveats: Vaccine-associated CD4 TCRs spanned spike, dominant at 160-218 and 743-854. Unmutated regions of variants are reportedly targeted by nearly half of spike-specific TCRs. Donors skewed white British and female; clonal diversity was possibly underestimated.

Germline V gives CDR1 MNHEY, CDR2 SVGAGI. This CDR3 has 15 residues. V was clipped by 6 bases and J by 3 bases; unmatched bases: 8. Regarding this clone: Its antigen is still unknown.

Profiled with immunoSEQ multiplex PCR; TCRdb holds only in-frame clones, not every one. The sample carries 150,000 or so clones, around 93% recorded once. The chain combines TRBV6-5 with TRBJ2-7, with 10 bases aligning to TRBD1. The sequencing used peripheral blood, collected 28 days after the second AZD1222 dose. This sequence was found in an adult who received the AZD1222 COVID-19 vaccine. CDR3 sequence reads: CASSSTGTGVYEQYF. The CDR3 region has the DNA TGTGCCAGCAGCTCCACCGGGACAGGGGTCTACGAGCAGTACTTC.